The present T cell receptor beta chain was sequenced within a study of CD8 T cells in ankylosing spondylitis. This CDR3 contains 16 residues. V was cut by 4 bases and J by 3 bases, with 19 bases left in between. Germline V gene data show CDR1 as MNHEY and CDR2 as SVGEGT. TCRdb passed the 5' RACE reads through MiXCR, listing each CDR3 protein once. The sample carries 750,000 to 850,000 distinct CDR3 sequences, approximately 12% recorded once. This clonotype was observed a few times. What it binds is unknown. The study's findings and limits: Within matched ankylosing spondylitis synovial fluid, disease-linked clones were reportedly significantly enriched. A motif in TCR beta, a set of eight highly homologous variants, appeared characteristic of ankylosing spondylitis blood. As for the disease-linked clones, they showed a CD8+ phenotype and occurred at relatively low frequencies in peripheral blood.

The receptor was isolated from a male donor with ankylosing spondylitis. Sequencing input: blood, either unsorted or a sorted T cell fraction (not recorded which). This rearrangement joins TRBV6-2 or TRBV6-3 to TRBJ2-7; D perhaps matches TRBD1 (6 bases). CDR3 protein: CASSFEIPGHRYEQYF. The DNA of the CDR3 is TGTGCCAGCAGTTTTGAAATTCCGGGACACCGCTACGAGCAGTACTTC.